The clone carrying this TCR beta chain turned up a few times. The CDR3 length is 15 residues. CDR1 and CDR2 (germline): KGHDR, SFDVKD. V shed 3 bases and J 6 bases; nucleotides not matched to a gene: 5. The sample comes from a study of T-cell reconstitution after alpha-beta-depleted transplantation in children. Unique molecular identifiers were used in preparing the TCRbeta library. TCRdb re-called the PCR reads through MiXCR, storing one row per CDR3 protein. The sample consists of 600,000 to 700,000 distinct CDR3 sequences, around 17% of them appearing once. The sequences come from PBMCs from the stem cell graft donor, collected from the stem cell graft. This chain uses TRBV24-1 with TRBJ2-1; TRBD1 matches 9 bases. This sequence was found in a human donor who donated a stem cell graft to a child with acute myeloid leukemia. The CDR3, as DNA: TGTGCCACCAGTGATCCGGGACAGGGCAGCAATGAGCAGTTCTTC. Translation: CATSDPGQGSNEQFF.